This passage covers 22 T cell receptor beta chains from one sample sequenced in a study of blood T cell repertoires in COVID-19. The table came from immunoSEQ multiplex PCR; TCRdb's copy has only in-frame clones and leaves some out. The sample yields 120,000 or so clones, approximately 90% seen once. The source material was peripheral blood. These receptor sequences come from a man in his forties with acute or convalescent COVID-19.

The chain employs TRBV18 and TRBJ1-1, with D possibly TRBD1 on 5 matching bases. The germline V gene encodes CDR1 KGHSH and CDR2 LQKENI. V was pared by 1 base and J by 4 bases, with 22 bases between. The CDR3 totals 18 residues. The CDR3, as DNA: TGTGCCAGCTCACCACGCCTAGAGAGAACAGCCCAGGGCACTGAAGCTTTCTTT. Its protein product is CASSPRLERTAQGTEAFF. Using reference TRBV18 and TRBJ1-1 for the parts outside the CDR3, the full variable domain is NAGVMQNPRHLVRRRGQEARLRCSPMKGHSHVYWYRQLPEEGLKFMVYLQKENIIDESGMPKERFSAEFPKEGPSILRIQQVVRGDSAAYFCASSPRLERTAQGTEAFFGQGTRLTVV.

The chain joins TRBV19 to TRBJ1-2; D call uncertain. This CDR3 has 13 amino acids. Germline-derived CDR1 and CDR2 are LNHDA and SQIVND (reference sequence). The V end was cut by 6 bases, the J end by 4 bases, with 12 bases between. CDR3 amino acids: CASSETLFYGYTF. CDR3 DNA: TGTGCCAGTAGCGAGACACTTTTCTATGGCTACACCTTC.

The chain carries TRBV9 and TRBJ1-5; 7 nucleotides align to TRBD1. This CDR3 region has 15 residues. V shed 0 bases and J 4 bases; nucleotides not matched to a gene: 4. In germline, CDR1 is SGDLS, CDR2 YYNGEE. CDR3 loop: CASSVGPGGNQPQHF. The CDR3 nucleotides read TGTGCCAGCAGCGTAGGTCCAGGGGGGAATCAGCCCCAGCATTTT.

The CDR3 nucleotides are TGTGCCAGCAGCTCACAGGGAAATAATTCACCCCTCCACTTT. The encoded protein is CASSSQGNNSPLHF. The chain combines TRBV7-2 with TRBJ1-6; D might be TRBD1 (6 bases). From germline, CDR1 is SGHTA and CDR2 FQGNSA. V lost 4 bases and J 5 bases, leaving 9 bases between the germline ends. This CDR3 spans 14 amino acids.

The chain combines TRBV3-1 (or the pseudogene TRBV3-2) with TRBJ1-5; D gene unclear. Germline V gene data show CDR1 as LGHDT and CDR2 as YNNKEL (reference sequence). CDR3 length equals 13 residues. V lost 8 bases, J lost 2 bases, and 10 bases lay in between. CDR3 residues: CASAGTGNQPQHF. The CDR3 bases are TGTGCCAGCGCGGGAACGGGCAATCAGCCCCAGCATTTT.

This chain connects TRBV24-1 to TRBJ2-7, with TRBD2 matching over 7 bases. The CDR3 is 14 amino acids. V was clipped by 6 bases and J by 1 base; unmatched bases: 5. Germline CDR1 KGHDR, CDR2 SFDVKD. The CDR3: CATSRASGSYEQYF. The CDR3 DNA reads TGTGCCACCAGTCGGGCTAGCGGATCCTACGAGCAGTACTTC.

The CDR3 coding sequence is TGCGCCAGCAGACCGGGACAGAGCTACGAGCAGTACTTC. This sequence encodes CASRPGQSYEQYF. The rearrangement uses TRBV5-1 and TRBJ2-7, with 7 positions matching TRBD1. Germline V gene sequence: CDR1 SGHRS, CDR2 YFSETQ. The CDR3 consists of 13 residues. The J segment lost 3 bases and the V segment lost 5 bases, leaving 5 bases of the junction unmatched.

The chain combines TRBV27 with TRBJ1-5, with unresolved D. V was clipped by 7 bases and J by 6 bases, with 16 bases between them. Germline-derived CDR1 and CDR2 are MNHEY and SMNVEV (reference sequence). The length of the CDR3 is 14 residues. This CDR3 is CASTEREEGQPQHF. The CDR3, as DNA: TGTGCCAGCACTGAAAGGGAAGAGGGTCAGCCCCAGCATTTT.

V gene TRBV21-1 combines with J gene TRBJ1-5; the table's TRBD1 call for D was not verified on the DNA. TRBV21-1 is assigned pseudogene status. There are 16 residues in the CDR3. CDR3 region: CASSTADRGGNQPQHF. Written as DNA, the CDR3 is TGTGCCAGCAGCACCGCGGACAGGGGTGGCAATCAGCCCCAGCATTTT.

This clone was seen only a few times. The chain links TRBV18 to TRBJ1-1, with 9 bases matching TRBD1. The CDR3 covers 14 residues. The germline V gene encodes CDR1 KGHSH and CDR2 LQKENI. The ends lost 8 bases at V and 2 bases at J; junction bases unmatched: 6. Here the CDR3 DNA reads TGTGCCAGCGCACAGGGGGCCGATAACACTGAAGCTTTCTTT. Protein: CASAQGADNTEAFF.

This clone was found a few times. This chain joins TRBV6-2 or TRBV6-3 and TRBJ1-2; perhaps TRBD1 as D (6 bases). This CDR3 has 15 amino acids. V was cut by 5 bases and J by 2 bases, with 15 bases left in between. Germline V gene lookup returns CDR1 MNHEY and CDR2 SVGEGT. The CDR3 reads CASSNGQPRNYGYTF. CDR3 bases: TGTGCCAGCAGTAACGGACAGCCGAGGAACTATGGCTACACCTTC.

This chain links TRBV6-5 with TRBJ1-4, with 8 bases lining up with TRBD1. The CDR3 runs 15 residues. The trim removed 6 bases at V and 4 bases at J, leaving 7 bases unmatched. Germline V lookup: CDR1 MNHEY, CDR2 SVGAGI. CDR3 in amino acids: CASRLGQGHNEKLFF. For the CDR3, the DNA is TGTGCCAGCAGACTCGGACAGGGCCATAATGAAAAACTGTTTTTT.

This chain connects TRBV30 to TRBJ2-2; weak D call: TRBD2 (7 bases). The CDR3 covers 14 residues. Germline lookup yields CDR1 GTSNPN and CDR2 SVGIG (reference sequence). V lost 2 bases and J 4 bases, leaving 11 bases between the germline ends. CDR3 sequence reads: CAWSRGASTGELFF. The CDR3 DNA reads as TGTGCCTGGAGTCGGGGGGCAAGCACCGGGGAGCTGTTTTTT.

The gene calls are TRBV20-1 and TRBJ1-1; TRBD1 might be the D (5 bases). V was cut by 3 bases and J by 11 bases, with 16 bases left in between. Germline CDR1 reads DFQATT; CDR2 reads SNEGSKA (reference sequence). The CDR3 runs to 12 residues. The chain's CDR3 is CSASPGGEGAFF. For the CDR3, the DNA is TGCAGTGCTAGTCCCGGGGGGGAAGGGGCTTTCTTT.

The chain employs TRBV4-2 and TRBJ2-7; TRBD2 matches 7 bases. The CDR3 runs 15 residues. V gave up 0 bases and J gave up 2 bases; unmatched junction bases: 4. Per the germline V gene, CDR1 is LGHNA and CDR2 is YNFKEQ. The chain's CDR3 is CASSQEASGTYEQYF. The CDR3 region has the DNA TGTGCCAGCAGCCAAGAGGCTAGCGGAACCTACGAGCAGTACTTC.

The chain joins TRBV9 to TRBJ1-4, with D tentatively TRBD1 (5 bases). The V end lost 5 bases, the J end lost 7 bases, and 15 bases lay between the germline ends. The germline gives CDR1 SGDLS, CDR2 YYNGEE. The CDR3 covers 14 residues. This CDR3 reads CASSYSGRGEKLFF. CDR3 sequence (DNA): TGTGCCAGCAGTTACTCAGGGAGGGGTGAAAAACTGTTTTTT.

The gene calls are TRBV7-2 and TRBJ1-1; D possibly corresponds to TRBD1 (5 bases). V lost 2 bases and J 2 bases, leaving 9 bases between the germline ends. Looked up from germline, CDR1 is SGHTA and CDR2 is FQGNSA. This CDR3 is 14 amino acids long. The CDR3 DNA is TGTGCCAGCAGCTTAAGCAGGGCAAACACTGAAGCTTTCTTT. Its protein is CASSLSRANTEAFF.

The V gene is TRBV18, the J gene TRBJ1-2, with 8 nucleotides matching TRBD1. CDR1 and CDR2 (germline): KGHSH, LQKENI. V dropped 3 bases and J dropped 0; count of bases not matched to a gene: 6. The CDR3 consists of 16 residues. The CDR3 loop reads CASSPLGQATNYGYTF. CDR3 bases: TGTGCCAGCTCACCTTTGGGACAGGCCACTAACTATGGCTACACCTTC.

This chain uses TRBV24-1 with TRBJ2-7; TRBD1 matches 9 bases. The CDR3 is 16 residues long. CDR1 is KGHDR, CDR2 SFDVKD, per germline. The V gene end was trimmed by 7 bases and the J gene end by 1 base; junction bases not matched to a gene: 10. As DNA, the CDR3 is TGTGCCACCAGAAATACCCGGACAGGGGAGTCCTACGAGCAGTACTTC. Translating gives CATRNTRTGESYEQYF.

The rearrangement links TRBV7-2 to TRBJ1-1; D not certain. CDR1 and CDR2 from the germline V gene are SGHTA and FQGNSA. The CDR3 is 12 residues long. Trimming pared 1 base from V and 7 bases from J, leaving 7 bases between. Written as DNA, the CDR3 is TGTGCCAGCAGCTTAGAATACGGTGAAGCTTTCTTT. Translation gives CASSLEYGEAFF.

V usage is TRBV27 and J usage is TRBJ1-3; TRBD1 agrees at 7 bases. Germline CDR1 MNHEY, CDR2 SMNVEV (reference sequence). The CDR3 extends over 15 amino acids. J gave up 4 bases and V 5 bases, and 8 bases lay outside the gene matches. CDR3 in amino acids: CASSPRGGRGNTIYF. The CDR3 DNA reads TGTGCCAGCAGTCCGAGAGGGGGCCGAGGAAACACCATATATTTT.

This chain connects TRBV13 to TRBJ2-1, with 9 bases lining up with TRBD2. Germline loops: CDR1 PRHDT, CDR2 FYEKMQ (reference sequence). The CDR3 extends over 16 amino acids. J lost 3 bases, V lost 6 bases, and 9 bases had no gene match. The CDR3 nucleotides are TGTGCCAGCAGTATATTAGCGGGAGTGAACTACAATGAGCAGTTCTTC. It translates to CASSILAGVNYNEQFF.